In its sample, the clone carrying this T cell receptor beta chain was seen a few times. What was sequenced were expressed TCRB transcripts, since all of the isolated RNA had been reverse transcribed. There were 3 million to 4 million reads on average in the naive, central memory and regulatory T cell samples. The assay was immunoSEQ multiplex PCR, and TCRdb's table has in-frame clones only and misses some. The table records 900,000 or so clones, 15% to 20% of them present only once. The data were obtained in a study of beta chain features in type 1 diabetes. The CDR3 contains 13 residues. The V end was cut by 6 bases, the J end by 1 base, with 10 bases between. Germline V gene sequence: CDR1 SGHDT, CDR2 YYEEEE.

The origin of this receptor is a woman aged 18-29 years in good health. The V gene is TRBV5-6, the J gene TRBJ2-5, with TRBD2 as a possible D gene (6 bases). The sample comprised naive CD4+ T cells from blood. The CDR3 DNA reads TGTGCCAGCACCCGGCGGGGCCAAGAGACCCAGTACTTC. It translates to CASTRRGQETQYF.